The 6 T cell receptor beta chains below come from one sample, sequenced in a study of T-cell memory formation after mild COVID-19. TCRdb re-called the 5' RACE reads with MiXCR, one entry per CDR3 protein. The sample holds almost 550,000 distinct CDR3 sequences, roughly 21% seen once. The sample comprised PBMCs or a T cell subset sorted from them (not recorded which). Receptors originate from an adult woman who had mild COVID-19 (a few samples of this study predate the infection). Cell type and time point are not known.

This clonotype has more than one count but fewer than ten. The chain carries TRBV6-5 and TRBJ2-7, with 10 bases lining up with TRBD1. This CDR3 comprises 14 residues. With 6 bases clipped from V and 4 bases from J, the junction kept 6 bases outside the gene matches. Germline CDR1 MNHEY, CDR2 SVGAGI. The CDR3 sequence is CASSGGQGSYEQYF. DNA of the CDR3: TGTGCCAGCAGCGGGGGACAGGGGTCGTACGAGCAGTACTTC.

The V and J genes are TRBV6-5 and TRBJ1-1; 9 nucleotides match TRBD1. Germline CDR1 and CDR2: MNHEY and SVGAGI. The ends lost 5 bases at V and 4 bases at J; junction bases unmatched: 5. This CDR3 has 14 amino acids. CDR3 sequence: CASSEQGAGTEAFF. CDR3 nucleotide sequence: TGTGCCAGCAGTGAACAGGGGGCAGGCACTGAAGCTTTCTTT.

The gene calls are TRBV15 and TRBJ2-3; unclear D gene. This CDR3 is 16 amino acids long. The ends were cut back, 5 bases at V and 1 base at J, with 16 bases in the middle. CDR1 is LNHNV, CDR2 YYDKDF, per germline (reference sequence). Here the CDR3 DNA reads TGTGCCACCAGCGGAAACGTATTTCGCGGCACAGATACGCAGTATTTT. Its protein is CATSGNVFRGTDTQYF.

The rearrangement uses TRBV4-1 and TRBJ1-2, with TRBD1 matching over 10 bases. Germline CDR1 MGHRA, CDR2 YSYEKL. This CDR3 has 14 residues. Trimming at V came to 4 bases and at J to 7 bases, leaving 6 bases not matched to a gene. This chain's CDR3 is CASSLTGGWVGYTF. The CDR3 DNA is TGCGCCAGCAGCCTGACAGGGGGCTGGGTTGGCTACACCTTC.

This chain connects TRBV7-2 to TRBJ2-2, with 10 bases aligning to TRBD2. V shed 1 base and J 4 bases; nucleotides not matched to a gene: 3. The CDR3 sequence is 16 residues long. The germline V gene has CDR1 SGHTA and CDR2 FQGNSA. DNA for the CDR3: TGTGCCAGCAGCTTAGAGCGGGGGGGCGGCACCGGGGAGCTGTTTTTT. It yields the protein CASSLERGGGTGELFF.

The CDR3 nucleotides read TGTGCCAGCAGTGAAATGGCCCCTGGGACTCAGCCCCAGCATTTT. It codes for CASSEMAPGTQPQHF. V and J are TRBV2 and TRBJ1-5, with D perhaps matching TRBD1 (5 bases). The V end lost 2 bases, the J end lost 6 bases, and 14 bases lay between the germline ends. The CDR3 consists of 15 residues. Looked up from germline, CDR1 is SNHLY and CDR2 is FYNNEI.